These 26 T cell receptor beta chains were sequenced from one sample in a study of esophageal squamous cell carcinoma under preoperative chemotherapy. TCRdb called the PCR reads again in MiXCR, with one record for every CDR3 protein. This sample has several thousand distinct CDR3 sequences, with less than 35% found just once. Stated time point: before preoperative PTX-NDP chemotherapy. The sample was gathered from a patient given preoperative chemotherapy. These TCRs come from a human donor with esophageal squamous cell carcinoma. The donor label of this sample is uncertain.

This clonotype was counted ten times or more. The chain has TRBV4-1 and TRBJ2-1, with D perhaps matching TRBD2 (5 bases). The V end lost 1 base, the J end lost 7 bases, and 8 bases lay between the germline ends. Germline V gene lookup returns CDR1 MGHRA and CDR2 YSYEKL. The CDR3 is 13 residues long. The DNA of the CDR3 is TGCGCCAGCAGCCAAGGGCTAGCAAATGAGCAGTTCTTC. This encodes CASSQGLANEQFF.

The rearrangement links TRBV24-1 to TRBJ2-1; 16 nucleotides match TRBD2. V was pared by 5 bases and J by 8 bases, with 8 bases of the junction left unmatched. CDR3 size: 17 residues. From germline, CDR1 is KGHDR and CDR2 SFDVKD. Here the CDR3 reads CATSVGTSGRVADEQFF. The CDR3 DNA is TGTGCCACCAGTGTCGGGACTAGCGGGAGGGTGGCGGATGAGCAGTTCTTC.

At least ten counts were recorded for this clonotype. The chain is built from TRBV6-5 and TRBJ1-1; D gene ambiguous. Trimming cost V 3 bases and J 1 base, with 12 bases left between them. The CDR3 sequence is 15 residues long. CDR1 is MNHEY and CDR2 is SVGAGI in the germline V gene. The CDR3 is CASSYRPEGNTEAFF. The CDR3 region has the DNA TGTGCCAGCAGTTATAGGCCCGAGGGGAACACTGAAGCTTTCTTT.

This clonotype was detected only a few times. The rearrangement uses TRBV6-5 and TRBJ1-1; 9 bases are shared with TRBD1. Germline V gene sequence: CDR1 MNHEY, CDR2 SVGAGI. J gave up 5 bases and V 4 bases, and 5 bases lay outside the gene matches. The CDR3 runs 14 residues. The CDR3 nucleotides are TGTGCCAGCAGTTTCCGAGGACAGGGGACTGAAGCTTTCTTT. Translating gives CASSFRGQGTEAFF.

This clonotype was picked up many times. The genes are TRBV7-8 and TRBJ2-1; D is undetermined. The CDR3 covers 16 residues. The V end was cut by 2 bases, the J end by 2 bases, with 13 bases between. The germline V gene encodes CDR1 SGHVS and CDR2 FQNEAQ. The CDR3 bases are TGTGCCAGCAGCTTAATTGTACGTGCAACCTACAATGAGCAGTTCTTC. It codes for CASSLIVRATYNEQFF.

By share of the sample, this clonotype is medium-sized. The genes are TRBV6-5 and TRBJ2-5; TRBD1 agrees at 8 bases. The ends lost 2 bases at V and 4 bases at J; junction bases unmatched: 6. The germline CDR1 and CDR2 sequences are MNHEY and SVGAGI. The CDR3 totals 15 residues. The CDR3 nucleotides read TGTGCCAGCAGTTACGCTGGACAGGGAGTAGAGACCCAGTACTTC. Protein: CASSYAGQGVETQYF.

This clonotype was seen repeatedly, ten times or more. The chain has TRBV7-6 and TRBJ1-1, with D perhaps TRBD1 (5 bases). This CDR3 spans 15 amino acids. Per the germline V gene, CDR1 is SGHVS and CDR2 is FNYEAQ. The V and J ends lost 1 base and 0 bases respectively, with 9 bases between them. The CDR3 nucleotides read TGTGCCAGCAGCTTAGGGGCGGACATGAACACTGAAGCTTTCTTT. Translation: CASSLGADMNTEAFF.

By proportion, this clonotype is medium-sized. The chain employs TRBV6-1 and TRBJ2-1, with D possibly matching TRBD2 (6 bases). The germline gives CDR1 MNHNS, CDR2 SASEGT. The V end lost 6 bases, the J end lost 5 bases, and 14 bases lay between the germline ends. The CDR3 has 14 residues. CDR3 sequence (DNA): TGTGCCAGCAGGGCCTCGGGACTTAACAATGAGCAGTTCTTC. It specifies CASRASGLNNEQFF.

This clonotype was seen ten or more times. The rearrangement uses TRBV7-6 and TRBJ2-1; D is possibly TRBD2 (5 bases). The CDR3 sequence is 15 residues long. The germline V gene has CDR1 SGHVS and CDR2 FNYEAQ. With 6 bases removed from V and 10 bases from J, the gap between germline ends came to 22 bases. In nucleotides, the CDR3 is TGTGCCAGCAGTTTGACTAACTCTCCCACCGGGGAGCAGTTCTTC. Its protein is CASSLTNSPTGEQFF.

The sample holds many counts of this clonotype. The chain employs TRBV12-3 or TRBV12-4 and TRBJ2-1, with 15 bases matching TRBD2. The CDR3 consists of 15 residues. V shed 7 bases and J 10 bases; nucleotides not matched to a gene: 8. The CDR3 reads CASTPGGLAGGEQFF. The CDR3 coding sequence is TGTGCCAGCACCCCTGGGGGACTAGCGGGAGGAGAGCAGTTCTTC.

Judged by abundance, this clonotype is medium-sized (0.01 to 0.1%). This chain's CDR3 is CASSLGPSGGTDTQYF. The DNA of the CDR3 is TGTGCCAGCAGCTTAGGACCTAGCGGAGGCACAGATACGCAGTATTTT. The rearrangement joins TRBV7-2 to TRBJ2-3, with 7 bases matching TRBD2. The CDR3 runs to 16 residues. Trimming took 1 base from V and 1 from J; bases not matched to a gene: 5. Germline V gene sequence: CDR1 SGHTA, CDR2 FQGNSA.

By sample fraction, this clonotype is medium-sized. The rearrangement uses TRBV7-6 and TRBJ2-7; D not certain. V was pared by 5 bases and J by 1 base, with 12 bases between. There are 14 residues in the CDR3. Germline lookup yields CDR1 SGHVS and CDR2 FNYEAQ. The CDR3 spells CASSLQSRSYEQYF. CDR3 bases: TGTGCCAGCAGCCTACAGAGCCGGTCCTACGAGCAGTACTTC.

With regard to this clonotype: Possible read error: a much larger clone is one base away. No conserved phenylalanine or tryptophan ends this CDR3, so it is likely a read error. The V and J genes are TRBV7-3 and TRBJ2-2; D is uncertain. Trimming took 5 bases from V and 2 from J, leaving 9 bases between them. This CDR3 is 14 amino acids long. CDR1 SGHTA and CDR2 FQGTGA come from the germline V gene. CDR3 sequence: CASSHRHNTGELFV. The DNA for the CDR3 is TGTGCCAGCAGCCACCGACACAACACCGGGGAGCTGTTTGTT.

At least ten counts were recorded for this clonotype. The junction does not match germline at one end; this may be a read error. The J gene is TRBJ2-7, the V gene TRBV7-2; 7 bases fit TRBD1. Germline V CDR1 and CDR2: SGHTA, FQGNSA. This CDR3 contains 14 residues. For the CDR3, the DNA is TGTGTCAGCAGCCCCCGACAGGGCTCCTACGAGCAGTACTTC. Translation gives CVSSPRQGSYEQYF.

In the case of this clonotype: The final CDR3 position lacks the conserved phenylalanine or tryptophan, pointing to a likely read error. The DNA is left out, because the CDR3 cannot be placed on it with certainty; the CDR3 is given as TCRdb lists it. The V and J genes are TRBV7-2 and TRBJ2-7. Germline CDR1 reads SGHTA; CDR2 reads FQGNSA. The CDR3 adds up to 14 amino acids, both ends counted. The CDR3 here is CASSPRDSYNERFG.

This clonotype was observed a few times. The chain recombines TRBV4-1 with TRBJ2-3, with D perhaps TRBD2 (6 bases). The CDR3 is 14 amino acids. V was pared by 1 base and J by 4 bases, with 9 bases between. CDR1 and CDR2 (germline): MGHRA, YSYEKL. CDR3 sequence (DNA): TGCGCCAGCAGCCAAGCGGGAGTCGCAGATACGCAGTATTTT. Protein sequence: CASSQAGVADTQYF.

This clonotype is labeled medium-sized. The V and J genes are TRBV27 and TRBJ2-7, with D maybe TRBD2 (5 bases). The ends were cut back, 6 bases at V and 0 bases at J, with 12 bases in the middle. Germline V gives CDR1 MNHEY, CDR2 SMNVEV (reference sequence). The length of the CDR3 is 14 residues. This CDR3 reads CASSRSGYSYEQYF. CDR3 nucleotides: TGTGCCAGCAGCCGGTCGGGGTACTCCTACGAGCAGTACTTC.

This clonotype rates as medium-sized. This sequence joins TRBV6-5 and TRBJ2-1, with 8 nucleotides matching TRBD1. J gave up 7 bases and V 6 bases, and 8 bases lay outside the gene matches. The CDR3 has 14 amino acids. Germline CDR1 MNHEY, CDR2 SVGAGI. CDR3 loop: CASRAAQGANEQFF. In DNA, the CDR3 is TGTGCCAGCAGGGCCGCCCAGGGGGCGAATGAGCAGTTCTTC.

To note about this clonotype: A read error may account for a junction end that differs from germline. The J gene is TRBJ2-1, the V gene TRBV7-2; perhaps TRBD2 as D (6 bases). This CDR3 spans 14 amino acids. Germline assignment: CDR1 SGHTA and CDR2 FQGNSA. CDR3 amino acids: CGSSRAGSGNEQFF. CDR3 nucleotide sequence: TGTGGCAGCAGCCGGGCGGGTAGCGGCAATGAGCAGTTCTTC.

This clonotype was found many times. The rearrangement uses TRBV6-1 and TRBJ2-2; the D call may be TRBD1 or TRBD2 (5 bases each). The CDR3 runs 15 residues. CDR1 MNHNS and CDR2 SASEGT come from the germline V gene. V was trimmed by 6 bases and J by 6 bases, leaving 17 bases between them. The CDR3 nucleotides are TGTGCCAGCAGATCGGGACCTAACACGCCCGGGGAGCTGTTTTTT. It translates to CASRSGPNTPGELFF.

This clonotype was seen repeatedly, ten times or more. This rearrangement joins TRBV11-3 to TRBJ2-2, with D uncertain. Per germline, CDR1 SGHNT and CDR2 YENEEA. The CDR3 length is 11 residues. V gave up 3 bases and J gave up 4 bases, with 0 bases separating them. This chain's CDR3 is CASSFTGELFF. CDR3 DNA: TGTGCCAGCAGCTTCACCGGGGAGCTGTTTTTT.

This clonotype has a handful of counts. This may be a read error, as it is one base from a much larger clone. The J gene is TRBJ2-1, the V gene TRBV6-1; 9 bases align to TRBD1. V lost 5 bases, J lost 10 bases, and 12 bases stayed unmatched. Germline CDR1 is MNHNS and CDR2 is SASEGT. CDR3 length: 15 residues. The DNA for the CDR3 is TGTGCCAGCAGTACGTCCGGGACAGGGTCCTACGAGCAGTTCTTC. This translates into CASSTSGTGSYEQFF.

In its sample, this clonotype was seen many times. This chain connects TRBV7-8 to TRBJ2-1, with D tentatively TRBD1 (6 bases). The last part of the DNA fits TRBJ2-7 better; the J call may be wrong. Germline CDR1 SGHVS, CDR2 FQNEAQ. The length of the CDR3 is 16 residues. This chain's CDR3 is CASSFSGVGSSYEQYF. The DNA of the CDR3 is TGTGCCAGCAGCTTCTCAGGGGTCGGCTCCTCCTACGAGCAGTACTTC.

Written as DNA, the CDR3 is TGTGCCAGCAGCTTACGCGGGACATACAACACCGGGGAGCTGTTTTTT. Translating it yields CASSLRGTYNTGELFF. The V and J genes are TRBV7-9 and TRBJ2-2; D may correspond to TRBD1 or TRBD2 (6 bases each). V was trimmed by 2 bases and J by 2 bases, leaving 12 bases between them. This CDR3 has 16 residues. The germline CDR1 and CDR2 sequences are SEHNR and FQNEAQ (reference sequence).

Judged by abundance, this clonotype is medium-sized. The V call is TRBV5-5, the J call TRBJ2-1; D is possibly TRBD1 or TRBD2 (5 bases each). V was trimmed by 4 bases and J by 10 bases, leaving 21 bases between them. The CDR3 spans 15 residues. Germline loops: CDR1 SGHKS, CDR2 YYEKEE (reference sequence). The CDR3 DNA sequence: TGTGCCAGCAGCACGACGGCAGGGAGTTCCGCCGAGCAGTTCTTC. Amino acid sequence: CASSTTAGSSAEQFF.

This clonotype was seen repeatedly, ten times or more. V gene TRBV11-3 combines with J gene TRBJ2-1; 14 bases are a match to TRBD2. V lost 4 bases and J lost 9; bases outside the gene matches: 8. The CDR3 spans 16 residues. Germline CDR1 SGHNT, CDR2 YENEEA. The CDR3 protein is CASSSMTSGGGCEQFF. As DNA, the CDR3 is TGTGCCAGCAGCTCCATGACTAGCGGGGGGGGTTGTGAGCAGTTCTTC. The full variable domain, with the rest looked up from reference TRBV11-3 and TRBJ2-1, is EAGVVQSPRYKIIEKKQPVAFWCNPISGHNTLYWYLQNLGQGPELLIRYENEEAVDDSQLPKDRFSAERLKGVDSTLKIQPAELGDSAVYLCASSSMTSGGGCEQFFGPGTRLTVL.